This T cell receptor beta chain was sequenced for a study of shared clonotypes between healthy human individuals. Findings and limits, study-wide: Blood alone was sampled, and tissue repertoires likely differ.

Donors comprised healthy HIV-negative adults lacking recent acute infections or vaccinations. V trimming: 1 base; J trimming: 3 bases; junction bases outside the gene matches: 4. The CDR3 has 16 residues. Germline-derived CDR1 and CDR2 are LGHNA and YNFKEQ. This clone was detected only once. Its cognate antigen is unknown. TCRdb keeps only in-frame clones here, not all; method: immunoSEQ multiplex PCR. The sample consists of 2 million to 2.5 million clones, just over 90% of them appearing once. The TCR originated in a man younger than 35 in good health. Some clones in this sample may be carry-over from other donors' samples. Source material: naive CD4+ T cells from PBMCs. Indicated subset: CD45RA+ positively selected. The chain carries TRBV4-2 and TRBJ1-1; TRBD1 matches at 11 bases. The CDR3 DNA reads TGTGCCAGCAGCCAAGGGACAGGGGGCGCAGACACTGAAGCTTTCTTT. Translating it yields CASSQGTGGADTEAFF.